One sample yielded the 19 T cell receptor beta chains listed below, sequenced in a study of early T cells in non-severe SARS-CoV-2 infection (dated by TCRdb to the early 2020s). Preparation of the library involved 5' RACE. The run used a NextSeq 500. Starting from the raw public reads, TCRdb applied fastp trimming at Q25, assembled clones with MiXCR and retained in-frame beta chains. Here each entry gathers all rows of one CDR3 protein and keeps the most common genes and DNA. This sample holds under 60,000 distinct CDR3 sequences; about 9.4% were observed only once. 4.5% of the sample is taken by the ten largest. The sample consisted of whole blood. These receptors were taken from an adult who was a healthcare worker with PCR-confirmed SARS-CoV-2 infection or an uninfected control (not recorded which).

This clonotype was seen ten or more times. This chain joins TRBV7-2 and TRBJ1-1, with 7 nucleotides matching TRBD1. The V gene end was trimmed by 1 base and the J gene end by 13 bases; junction bases not matched to a gene: 6. The length of the CDR3 is 12 residues. CDR1 and CDR2 from the germline V gene are SGHTA and FQGNSA. CDR3 DNA: TGTGCCAGCAGCTTAGGACAGGGACGAGGTTTCTTT. The encoded protein is CASSLGQGRGFF.

The chain couples TRBV6-5 to TRBJ1-6; D is perhaps TRBD1 (6 bases). Germline V gene lookup returns CDR1 MNHEY and CDR2 SVGAGI. V lost 1 base and J lost 7, with 8 bases in between. This CDR3 is 14 amino acids long. Written as DNA, the CDR3 is TGTGCCAGCAGTTACTTCCAGGGGAATTCACCCCTCCACTTT. Protein sequence: CASSYFQGNSPLHF.

About this clonotype: At one boundary the junction diverges from the germline segment, which might be a read error. This rearrangement joins TRBV24-1 to TRBJ2-3; D ambiguous. The CDR3 totals 13 residues. Germline CDR1 and CDR2: KGHDR and SFDVKD. CDR3 DNA: TGTGCCATCCCCCTGGCGTTAACAGATTCGCAGTATTTT. Its protein product is CAIPLALTDSQYF.

This clonotype was seen repeatedly, ten times or more. V gene TRBV6-1 combines with J gene TRBJ2-3, with D unresolved. V lost 0 bases, J lost 6 bases, and 13 bases lay in between. This CDR3 region has 15 residues. In germline, CDR1 is MNHNS, CDR2 SASEGT. This CDR3 reads CASSEAPQRGDTQYF. The DNA for the CDR3 is TGTGCCAGCAGTGAAGCGCCACAACGTGGGGATACGCAGTATTTT.

The J gene is TRBJ1-6, the V gene TRBV12-3 or TRBV12-4; D unresolved. V lost 6 bases to trimming and J lost 3 bases, with 12 bases between them. This CDR3 contains 15 residues. The CDR3 DNA reads TGTGCCAGCAGCCGCCAGCAGATCTATAATTCACCCCTCCACTTT. As protein: CASSRQQIYNSPLHF.

The rearrangement links TRBV12-3 or TRBV12-4 to TRBJ2-3; 8 bases match TRBD2. Trimming took 5 bases from V and 6 from J; bases not matched to a gene: 4. This CDR3 has 13 residues. CDR3: CASSPGGVDTQYF. CDR3 DNA sequence: TGTGCCAGCAGTCCGGGAGGGGTGGATACGCAGTATTTT.

There are a few counts of this clonotype. This sequence joins TRBV11-3 and TRBJ2-1; 9 nucleotides match TRBD1. The trim removed 5 bases at V and 3 bases at J, leaving 8 bases unmatched. Germline assignment: CDR1 SGHNT and CDR2 YENEEA. This CDR3 region has 16 residues. The CDR3 DNA follows: TGTGCCAGCAGCCAAGGGACAGGGACCGTCTACAATGAGCAGTTCTTC. Amino acids: CASSQGTGTVYNEQFF.

This clonotype was picked up many times. V is TRBV6-1 and J is TRBJ1-5, with 8 bases lining up with TRBD1. CDR1 is MNHNS and CDR2 is SASEGT in the germline V gene. V shed 6 bases, J shed 7 bases, and the junction held 8 bases outside the gene matches. There are 14 residues in the CDR3. CDR3 residues: CASRRTGNGQPQHF. The CDR3 nucleotides are TGTGCCAGCAGGAGGACAGGGAATGGGCAGCCCCAGCATTTT.

The table lists this clonotype with many counts. This sequence joins TRBV27 and TRBJ2-5; D is undetermined. The CDR3 covers 11 residues. Deletions cut 6 bases from V and 2 bases from J, with 4 bases between. From germline, CDR1 is MNHEY and CDR2 SMNVEV (reference sequence). CDR3 in amino acids: CASRQQETQYF. The CDR3 DNA reads as TGTGCCAGCAGGCAACAAGAGACCCAGTACTTC.

This clonotype appeared many times. The chain combines TRBV5-1 with TRBJ2-5; TRBD1 matches 12 bases. The junction had 8 bases not matched to a gene; V was cut back by 2 bases and J by 6 bases. The CDR3 contains 16 residues. CDR1 and CDR2 (germline): SGHRS, YFSETQ. In nucleotides, the CDR3 is TGCGCCAGCAGCTTCCGGGACAGGGGGCCTATGAAGACCCAGTACTTC. Its protein product is CASSFRDRGPMKTQYF.

This clonotype was recorded at least ten times. V usage is TRBV29-1 and J usage is TRBJ2-1, with 11 bases fitting TRBD2. Germline V gives CDR1 SQVTM, CDR2 ANQGSEA. CDR3 size: 12 residues. Trimming took 5 bases from V and 9 from J; bases not matched to a gene: 3. CDR3 sequence (DNA): TGCAGCGTTCGACTAGCGGGAAGTGAGCAGTTCTTC. Protein: CSVRLAGSEQFF.

This clonotype has only a few counts. The V gene is TRBV15, the J gene TRBJ2-7; D ambiguous. V was cut by 3 bases and J by 2 bases, with 2 bases left in between. The CDR3 covers 11 residues. Germline V lookup: CDR1 LNHNV, CDR2 YYDKDF (reference sequence). The CDR3 here is CATSSTYEQYF. CDR3 sequence (DNA): TGTGCCACCAGCAGTACCTACGAGCAGTACTTC.

This clonotype came up a few times. This chain connects TRBV7-2 to TRBJ1-5; a weak D match, TRBD1 (6 bases). V lost 0 bases and J 11 bases, leaving 11 bases between the germline ends. Per the germline V gene, CDR1 is SGHTA and CDR2 is FQGNSA. This CDR3 is 13 amino acids long. The CDR3 sequence: CASSLARGQAQHF. Written as DNA, the CDR3 is TGTGCCAGCAGCTTAGCGCGGGGGCAGGCCCAGCATTTT.

This clonotype has ten or more counts. This chain connects TRBV20-1 to TRBJ2-1; 10 bases fit TRBD2. The CDR3 is made up of 18 amino acids. Germline V lookup: CDR1 DFQATT, CDR2 SNEGSKA (reference sequence). With V trimmed by 0 bases and J by 4 bases, 12 bases remained unmatched. The CDR3 DNA is TGCAGTGCTAGAGATCCCTCAGCGGGAGGGGGGATTTACAATGAGCAGTTCTTC. This codes for CSARDPSAGGGIYNEQFF.

This clonotype was detected many times. The V gene is TRBV18, the J gene TRBJ1-6; maybe TRBD1 (6 bases). There are 15 residues in the CDR3. Trimming took off 6 bases at V and 9 bases at J, with 18 bases between the two ends. Germline-derived CDR1 and CDR2 are KGHSH and LQKENI. The CDR3 reads CASSSRTGGFSPLHF. DNA for the CDR3: TGTGCCAGCTCTTCTAGAACCGGGGGCTTTTCACCCCTCCACTTT. Full variable domain (outside the CDR3, taken from reference TRBV18 and TRBJ1-6): NAGVMQNPRHLVRRRGQEARLRCSPMKGHSHVYWYRQLPEEGLKFMVYLQKENIIDESGMPKERFSAEFPKEGPSILRIQQVVRGDSAAYFCASSSRTGGFSPLHFGNGTRLTVT.

The table lists this clonotype with many counts. The chain is built from TRBV10-3 and TRBJ2-1; 13 nucleotides line up with TRBD2. This CDR3 comprises 15 residues. Looked up from germline, CDR1 is ENHRY and CDR2 is SYGVKD. J was trimmed by 8 bases and V by 3 bases; bases with no gene match: 4. In nucleotides, the CDR3 is TGTGCCATCAGTGAACCGGGACTAGCGGGGTATGAGCAGTTCTTC. Amino acids: CAISEPGLAGYEQFF.

This clonotype appeared many times. V usage is TRBV11-2 and J usage is TRBJ2-2; unclear D gene. Germline CDR1 and CDR2: SGHAT and FQNNGV. The CDR3 runs 14 residues. V lost 5 bases, J lost 6 bases, and 13 bases lay in between. The CDR3 DNA sequence: TGTGCCAGCAGCCTGGGTTCCCCGTCCGGGGAGCTGTTTTTT. This translates into CASSLGSPSGELFF.

This clonotype was counted a few times. The chain employs TRBV6-1 and TRBJ2-1; D possibly matches TRBD1 or TRBD2 (5 bases each). V lost 5 bases and J 5 bases, leaving 13 bases between the germline ends. Germline CDR1 MNHNS, CDR2 SASEGT. The CDR3 runs to 14 residues. Written as DNA, the CDR3 is TGTGCCAGCAGTACTAGGATAGGGGACAATGAGCAGTTCTTC. The encoded protein is CASSTRIGDNEQFF.

The chain recombines TRBV12-3 or TRBV12-4 with TRBJ2-2; tentatively, D is TRBD2 (6 bases). The germline V and J ends were trimmed by 4 bases and 5 bases, with 14 bases remaining between them. CDR3 length: 15 amino acids. The CDR3 protein is CASSSWRGVTGELFF. The CDR3 DNA reads TGTGCCAGCAGTTCCTGGAGGGGAGTAACCGGGGAGCTGTTTTTT.